The T cell receptor (beta chain) under discussion was sequenced for a study of spatial heterogeneity in lung cancer. This clonotype was detected a few times. A library prepared for alpha chains yielded this beta chain as an off-target read; its size is of little meaning. Specified time point: sample taken at primary tumor resection. The donor population consisted of approximately 68 patients with untreated, early-stage non-small cell lung cancer. The sequenced material consisted of unsorted whole RNA from tumor, nontumor lung or frozen PBMC. TCRdb re-analysed the 5' RACE reads in MiXCR, keeping a single row per CDR3 protein. The sample lists 700 or so distinct CDR3 sequences, over 20% occurring once. The sequencing used normal lung tissue next to the tumor, collected at surgery. The sequence came from a male donor with early-stage non-small cell lung cancer.

The CDR3 reads CSGRTSDNTGELFF. The CDR3 region has the DNA TGCAGCGGAAGAACTAGTGACAACACCGGGGAGCTGTTTTTT. The chain employs TRBV29-1 and TRBJ2-2; a weak D match, TRBD2 (5 bases). The CDR3 sequence is 14 residues long. V dropped 7 bases and J dropped 2 bases, with 14 bases sitting between them. In germline, CDR1 is SQVTM, CDR2 ANQGSEA.